This TCR beta chain was documented in a study of PD-L1 blockade in urothelial cancer. Turning to the study itself: Of around 31 patients, about 25 were males with bladder-origin urothelial cancer.

Sequenced by immunoSEQ multiplex PCR; TCRdb stores in-frame clones only, minus some. The sample records 40,000 or so clones, roughly four fifths being singletons. Time point denoted: peripheral blood 6 weeks after treatment start. Patients yielded 1 to 8 samples each, pretreatment and on-treatment. V shed 4 bases, J shed 10 bases, and the junction held 10 bases outside the gene matches. The CDR3 loop spans 15 amino acids. Germline CDR1 is MGHRA and CDR2 is YSYEKL. The chain couples TRBV4-1 to TRBJ1-6; 7 positions match TRBD1. The source material was PBMCs, sampled around atezolizumab (anti-PD-L1) treatment. This sequence was found in a man aged 55 to 70 with urothelial cancer. The CDR3 sequence: CASSPPDRTASPLHF. In nucleotides, the CDR3 is TGCGCCAGCAGCCCCCCGGACAGGACCGCCTCACCCCTCCACTTT.